This T cell receptor (beta chain) is drawn from a study of shared clonotypes between healthy human individuals. V lost 4 bases, J lost 0 bases, and 13 bases lay in between. The CDR3 spans 15 residues. Per the germline V gene, CDR1 is LNHDA and CDR2 is SQIVND (reference sequence). Study-level points and caveats: Lower generation probabilities were found for non-shared clonotypes than for those shared by all four donors. The expectation was that sequencing depth would affect clonotype sharing among donors.

Comments on this clone: Antigen unknown.

The DNA input per sorted-subset replicate PCR was about 190 ng, corresponding to tens of thousands of T cell genomes. The data were produced by immunoSEQ multiplex PCR, yet TCRdb's version contains in-frame clones alone and is incomplete. The sample holds hundreds of thousands of clones, about 78% seen once. In the CD4+ fraction, cells were divided into CD45RA+ naive and CD45RA-negative memory subsets. This TCR derives from a woman aged 25 to 45 in good health. Sequenced material: memory CD4+ T cells sorted from blood. Indicated subset: CD45RA-negative fraction. The chain combines TRBV19 with TRBJ2-7, with a tentative D call TRBD1 (5 bases). The CDR3 sequence: CASSNPGRSSYEQYF. CDR3 nucleotide sequence: TGTGCCAGTAGTAACCCAGGGCGCAGCTCCTACGAGCAGTACTTC.